The 13 T cell receptor beta chains below come from one sample, sequenced in a study of cytomegalovirus exposure and HLA in healthy donors. Vbeta (60) and Jbeta (13) primers were used in the PCR. The repertoire was sequenced with immunoSEQ multiplex PCR; TCRdb's copy has only in-frame clones and lacks some. The table shows more than 65,000 clones, with 70% to 75% occurring only once. Sequencing was performed on PBMCs. These TCRs come from a woman aged 45-65 years in good health and CMV-seropositive.

This clone was seen a single time. The V and J genes are TRBV30 and TRBJ1-2, with 9 positions matching TRBD1. The CDR3 is made up of 14 amino acids. The germline V gene encodes CDR1 GTSNPN and CDR2 SVGIG (reference sequence). V shed 7 bases, J shed 4 bases, and the junction held 10 bases outside the gene matches. The CDR3 nucleotides read TGTGCCTTCCGGGACAGGGCCGGGGGCTATGGCTACACCTTC. This sequence encodes CAFRDRAGGYGYTF. The complete variable domain, with remaining parts taken from reference TRBV30 and TRBJ1-2, reads SQTIHQWPATLVQPVGSPLSLECTVEGTSNPNLYWYRQAAGRGLQLLFYSVGIGQISSEVPQNLSASRPQDRQFILSSKKLLLSDSGFYLCAFRDRAGGYGYTFGSGTRLTVV.

The chain recombines TRBV2 with TRBJ1-2; 8 bases agree with TRBD1. J gave up 4 bases and V 3 bases, and 7 bases lay outside the gene matches. Germline V gene data show CDR1 as SNHLY and CDR2 as FYNNEI. CDR3 size: 15 residues. This CDR3 reads CASSERAGGVYGYTF. The CDR3 region has the DNA TGTGCCAGCAGTGAGAGGGCAGGGGGCGTCTATGGCTACACCTTC.

DNA of the CDR3: TGCGCCAGCAGCCATTCGGCTAACTACGAGCAGTACTTC. Protein product: CASSHSANYEQYF. The rearrangement joins TRBV4-1 to TRBJ2-5; D is undetermined. The tail of the sequence fits TRBJ2-7 better, so the J call may be wrong. This CDR3 contains 13 residues. Germline CDR1 is MGHRA and CDR2 is YSYEKL.

The rearrangement uses TRBV7-9 and TRBJ2-1; 7 nucleotides align to TRBD2. V shed 1 base, J shed 7 bases, and the junction held 7 bases outside the gene matches. Germline V gene sequence: CDR1 SEHNR, CDR2 FQNEAQ (reference sequence). The CDR3 runs to 15 residues. CDR3 residues: CASSLVGGSKNEQFF. The CDR3 coding sequence is TGTGCCAGCAGCTTAGTTGGCGGGAGTAAGAATGAGCAGTTCTTC.

This sequence joins TRBV9 and TRBJ2-7; a possible D gene is TRBD2 (7 bases). This CDR3 region has 15 residues. CDR1 is SGDLS and CDR2 is YYNGEE in the germline V gene. V lost 0 bases and J lost 6, with 16 bases in between. The CDR3 loop is CASSVEGGRAGEQYF. CDR3 in DNA: TGTGCCAGCAGCGTAGAGGGGGGGAGGGCCGGCGAGCAGTACTTC.

This chain links TRBV19 with TRBJ2-1; D perhaps matches TRBD1 (6 bases). Germline CDR1 LNHDA, CDR2 SQIVND (reference sequence). The CDR3 loop spans 15 amino acids. V shed 6 bases and J shed 1 base, with 13 bases lying between them. The CDR3 bases are TGTGCCAGTAGGGTGGGCAGGGGTTCCTACAATGAGCAGTTCTTC. The encoded protein is CASRVGRGSYNEQFF.

The chain has TRBV7-2 and TRBJ2-5; TRBD2 is a possible D gene (6 bases). V lost 6 bases, J lost 4 bases, and 12 bases lay in between. Germline values: CDR1 SGHTA, CDR2 FQGNSA. The CDR3 sequence is 13 residues long. CDR3 sequence: CASSRTTRETQYF. The CDR3 DNA sequence: TGTGCCAGCAGTCGGACTACCAGAGAGACCCAGTACTTC.

The rearrangement links TRBV30 to TRBJ2-7; the D gene is possibly TRBD1 (5 bases). Germline V lookup: CDR1 GTSNPN, CDR2 SVGIG (reference sequence). The CDR3 has 12 residues. Between the trimmed V and J ends, which lost 2 bases and 7 bases, there was a span of 12 bases. CDR3 region: CAWSPAGREQYF. Here the CDR3 DNA reads TGTGCCTGGAGTCCGGCAGGGCGAGAGCAGTACTTC.

The chain uses TRBV29-1 and TRBJ1-4; 7 positions match TRBD1. Per germline, CDR1 SQVTM and CDR2 ANQGSEA. V was pared by 0 bases and J by 7 bases, with 5 bases of the junction left unmatched. The CDR3 spans 14 residues. CDR3 residues: CSVEEGGAGEKLFF. The DNA of the CDR3 is TGCAGCGTTGAAGAAGGGGGCGCAGGTGAAAAACTGTTTTTT.

The chain has TRBV2 and TRBJ1-2; D gene unclear. V was clipped by 2 bases and J by 7 bases, with 11 bases between them. Germline V gene lookup returns CDR1 SNHLY and CDR2 FYNNEI. The CDR3 is 13 amino acids. CDR3 sequence reads: CASSELAGFGYTF. The CDR3 nucleotides read TGTGCCAGCAGTGAATTGGCAGGATTTGGCTACACCTTC. Complete variable domain (other parts from reference TRBV2 and TRBJ1-2): EPEVTQTPSHQVTQMGQEVILRCVPISNHLYFYWYRQILGQKVEFLVSFYNNEISEKSEIFDDQFSVERPDGSNFTLKIRSTKLEDSAMYFCASSELAGFGYTFGSGTRLTVV.

The V and J genes are TRBV20-1 and TRBJ2-5; the D gene is possibly TRBD2 (6 bases). The CDR3 is 11 residues long. V shed 4 bases and J shed 5 bases, with 8 bases lying between them. CDR1 and CDR2 from the germline V gene are DFQATT and SNEGSKA (reference sequence). This CDR3 is CSANAGETQYF. In nucleotides, the CDR3 is TGCAGTGCTAACGCGGGGGAGACCCAGTACTTC.

This chain links TRBV20-1 with TRBJ2-7; 8 bases align to TRBD1. Trimming took 5 bases from V and 6 from J; bases not matched to a gene: 3. CDR1 DFQATT and CDR2 SNEGSKA come from the germline V gene (reference sequence). CDR3 length: 11 amino acids. The CDR3 DNA is TGCAGTGCTCCCAGGGGGCTCGAGCAGTACTTC. Its translation: CSAPRGLEQYF.

The CDR3 nucleotides read TGCAGCGTAGGGGTCTCTGGAAACACCATATATTTT. Its protein is CSVGVSGNTIYF. The V and J genes are TRBV29-1 and TRBJ1-3; D may be TRBD1 (5 bases). V gave up 6 bases and J gave up 0 bases, with 6 bases separating them. The CDR3 has 12 amino acids. Per the germline V gene, CDR1 is SQVTM and CDR2 is ANQGSEA.